This is a list of T cell receptor beta chains from one sample in a study of T cells after yellow fever vaccination. MiXCR, run by TCRdb on the 5' RACE reads, gives a single entry per CDR3 protein. The sample consists of 200,000 to 300,000 distinct CDR3 sequences, 10% to 15% of them appearing once. Sequencing used CD4+ T cells sorted from PBMCs, obtained 45 days after the yellow fever booster vaccination. These receptors all come from a man aged 30 to 39 who received the YFV17D yellow fever vaccine. The CDR3 runs from the conserved cysteine through the conserved F or W. Fields, in order: J gene, D gene, clone size, V gene, CDR3 DNA, CDR3 protein. A D gene is named only where the DNA matches it firmly. The listing skips clone size in some rows; elsewhere it reads once, few, many or a size class.

TRBJ2-2 | TRBD2 | many | TRBV5-5 | TGTGCCAGCAGCTTACTAGCGAGCGACACCGGGGAGCTGTTTTTT | CASSLLASDTGELFF
TRBJ2-2 | . | . | TRBV29-1 | TGCAGCGTTGAAGGCGGCGCGTCGACCGGGGAGCTGTTTTTT | CSVEGGASTGELFF
TRBJ1-1 | . | . | TRBV9 | TGTGCCAGCAGCGTAACCCAGGGGCCGAACTCTGAAGCTTTCTTT | CASSVTQGPNSEAFF
TRBJ2-1 | TRBD2 | many | TRBV12-3/TRBV12-4 | TGTGCCAGCAGCTTGAGCGGGAGGGCCTACAATGAGCAGTTCTTC | CASSLSGRAYNEQFF
TRBJ2-2 | TRBD1 | . | TRBV7-2 | TGTGCCAGCAGCCCAGGCCTGGGACAGGGGGCCGGGGAGCTGTTTTTT | CASSPGLGQGAGELFF
TRBJ2-5 | . | . | TRBV30 | TGTGCCTGGAGTGTACTAGGGCCTCAAGAGACCCAGTACTTC | CAWSVLGPQETQYF
TRBJ2-5 | . | few | TRBV5-1 | TGCGCCAGCAGCGGACAACAGGGACAAGAGACCCAGTACTTC | CASSGQQGQETQYF
TRBJ2-6 | . | . | TRBV7-6 | TGTGCCAGCAGCTTACTTGGGGGCGACGGGGCCAACGTCCTGACTTTC | CASSLLGGDGANVLTF
TRBJ1-2 | . | many | TRBV28 | TGTGCCAGCAGTTCCGGACAGACCTATGGCTACACCTTC | CASSSGQTYGYTF
TRBJ1-4 | TRBD1 | . | TRBV29-1 | TGCAGCGGGCAGGGGGGCTCGGATGAAAAACTGTTTTTT | CSGQGGSDEKLFF
TRBJ2-5 | . | few | TRBV5-1 | TGCGCCAGCAGTAAGGAGGGAGGCCAAGAGACCCAGTACTTC | CASSKEGGQETQYF
TRBJ2-7 | . | many | TRBV10-3 | TGTGCCATCAGCGGTGGGGAACCAACGCAGTACTTC | CAISGGEPTQYF